Each of the 24 T cell receptor beta chains below was sequenced from the same sample in a study of beta chain bispecific antibodies for T cell cancers. Study results and limitations: Most targeted TRBV signal came from the leukemia cell line cells, not normal T cells.

Either OKT3 anti-CD3 antibody or CD3/CD28 beads expanded T cells from blood mononuclear cells over approximately three days. These receptors lack a known antigen. TCRdb fed the 5' RACE reads into MiXCR, producing one record per CDR3 protein. The sample shows tens of thousands of distinct CDR3 sequences, about 2.6% of them seen only once. Sequenced: healthy donor T cells cultured with leukemia cells. Every receptor here comes from a human donor in good health. Some clones in this sample may be carry-over from other donors' samples.

This clonotype was seen repeatedly, ten times or more. V and J are TRBV5-1 and TRBJ2-3; no reliable D call. Trimming left V 4 bases short and J 2 bases short, with 5 bases between. From germline, CDR1 is SGHRS and CDR2 YFSETQ. The CDR3 is made up of 12 amino acids. The CDR3 region has the DNA TGCGCCAGCAGCGGATCCACAGATACGCAGTATTTT. It specifies CASSGSTDTQYF.

This clonotype was counted ten times or more. The rearrangement links TRBV4-1 to TRBJ2-1; the D gene is possibly TRBD2 (6 bases). Germline V lookup: CDR1 MGHRA, CDR2 YSYEKL. The CDR3 is 14 amino acids. Trimming removed 0 bases from V and 8 bases from J, with 11 bases in between. This CDR3 reads CASSQDTEGHEQFF. In nucleotides, the CDR3 is TGCGCCAGCAGCCAAGATACGGAGGGGCATGAGCAGTTCTTC.

Concerning this clonotype: The junction differs from germline at one of its ends, possibly a read error. This chain uses TRBV5-5 with TRBJ1-1; 8 bases line up with TRBD1. The CDR3 spans 16 residues. Germline V CDR1 and CDR2: SGHKS, YYEKEE (reference sequence). CDR3 loop: CASRMSGFWQGAEASF. The CDR3 bases are TGTGCCAGCAGAATGAGCGGCTTCTGGCAGGGGGCTGAAGCTTCCTTT.

The CDR3, as DNA: TGCAGTGCTAGAGCCCTTTCTGCGGGGCGGGCCGGAGAGACCCAGTACTTC. Encoded protein: CSARALSAGRAGETQYF. The V and J genes are TRBV20-1 and TRBJ2-5; D is possibly TRBD2 (6 bases). The CDR3 totals 17 residues. Germline lookup yields CDR1 DFQATT and CDR2 SNEGSKA (reference sequence). Trimming removed 1 base from V and 4 bases from J, with 22 bases in between.

This clonotype has ten or more counts. The chain recombines TRBV19 with TRBJ2-4; weak D call: TRBD1 (5 bases). Germline loops: CDR1 LNHDA, CDR2 SQIVND (reference sequence). Trimming left V 2 bases short and J 7 bases short, with 6 bases between. This CDR3 comprises 12 residues. Here the CDR3 reads CASSIKGNIQYF. For the CDR3, the DNA is TGTGCCAGTAGTATAAAGGGGAACATTCAGTACTTC.

This clonotype was recorded at least ten times. J is TRBJ2-5 and V is TRBV29-1, with TRBD2 identical over 10 bases. The V segment lost 6 bases and the J segment 3 bases; nucleotides outside the gene matches: 7. Germline CDR1 SQVTM, CDR2 ANQGSEA. CDR3 size: 14 residues. The CDR3 loop reads CSVRGAGGKETQYF. CDR3 sequence (DNA): TGCAGCGTACGGGGAGCGGGGGGGAAAGAGACCCAGTACTTC. Variable domain in full (rest from reference TRBV29-1 and TRBJ2-5): SAVISQKPSRDICQRGTSLTIQCQVDSQVTMMFWYRQQPGQSLTLIATANQGSEATYESGFVIDKFPISRPNLTFSTLTVSNMSPEDSSIYLCSVRGAGGKETQYFGPGTRLLVL.

This clonotype was found a few times. This sequence joins TRBV5-1 and TRBJ2-2, with TRBD1 matching 8 bases. Germline V gene lookup returns CDR1 SGHRS and CDR2 YFSETQ. This CDR3 has 15 residues. V gave up 1 base and J gave up 6 bases; unmatched junction bases: 5. The CDR3 nucleotides are TGCGCCAGCAGCTTGCTTACAGGGGGTGCCGGGGAGCTGTTTTTT. Its translation is CASSLLTGGAGELFF.

This clonotype came up a few times. J is TRBJ2-5 and V is TRBV29-1; no clear D gene. V lost 2 bases to trimming and J lost 10 bases, with 11 bases between them. Per germline, CDR1 SQVTM and CDR2 ANQGSEA. The CDR3 is made up of 11 amino acids. The CDR3 sequence is CSVELLGGQYF. For the CDR3, the DNA is TGCAGCGTTGAATTGTTGGGCGGCCAGTACTTC.

This clonotype was seen a few times. This chain uses TRBV5-1 with TRBJ2-1; 8 bases are a match to TRBD1. Looked up from germline, CDR1 is SGHRS and CDR2 is YFSETQ. The CDR3 is 14 amino acids. After removal of 5 bases from V and 15 bases from J, the junction contained 16 bases not matched to a gene. CDR3 loop: CASSMGVWSGGRFF. The DNA of the CDR3 is TGCGCCAGCAGTATGGGGGTATGGTCAGGGGGCCGGTTCTTC.

The chain combines TRBV6-5 with TRBJ2-2; D is perhaps TRBD2 (6 bases). The CDR3 contains 18 residues. Germline CDR1 MNHEY, CDR2 SVGAGI. Trimming removed 7 bases from V and 6 bases from J, with 27 bases in between. CDR3 amino acids: CASMDPPGGSVGAGELFF. The CDR3 DNA reads TGTGCCAGCATGGATCCCCCAGGAGGGAGCGTTGGGGCCGGGGAGCTGTTTTTT.

The sample holds many counts of this clonotype. For the CDR3, the DNA is TGCGCCAGCAGCTTTCTCACAGGGAGAATGGACACTGAAGCTTTCTTT. Protein: CASSFLTGRMDTEAFF. The chain is built from TRBV5-1 and TRBJ1-1, with D perhaps matching TRBD1 (6 bases). The CDR3 totals 16 residues. V gave up 2 bases and J gave up 3 bases, with 17 bases separating them. CDR1 and CDR2 (germline): SGHRS, YFSETQ.

This clonotype was recorded many times. The rearrangement links TRBV5-1 to TRBJ1-6; no definite D call. Looked up from germline, CDR1 is SGHRS and CDR2 is YFSETQ. This CDR3 is built from 16 residues. The V end lost 1 base, the J end lost 4 bases, and 12 bases lay between the germline ends. In DNA form, the CDR3 reads TGCGCCAGCAGCTTGAAGACGGGAAGTTATAATTCACCCCTCCACTTT. It translates to CASSLKTGSYNSPLHF.

There are many counts of this clonotype. The chain is built from TRBV7-2 and TRBJ1-3, with unresolved D. CDR1 and CDR2 from the germline V gene are SGHTA and FQGNSA. With 3 bases removed from V and 3 bases from J, the gap between germline ends came to 3 bases. The CDR3 runs 12 residues. CDR3 DNA sequence: TGTGCCAGCAGCTTGTATGGAAACACCATATATTTT. Translated, it gives CASSLYGNTIYF.

In this sample, this clonotype turned up many times. The gene calls are TRBV7-2 and TRBJ1-2; D remains unclear. V was clipped by 9 bases and J by 7 bases, with 15 bases between them. The CDR3 consists of 12 residues. Looked up from germline, CDR1 is SGHTA and CDR2 is FQGNSA. CDR3 nucleotide sequence: TGTGCCAGTAATCGGCGGCTGGGTGGCTACACCTTC. Residues: CASNRRLGGYTF.

V is TRBV28 and J is TRBJ2-5; 7 bases match TRBD1. The trim removed 5 bases at V and 3 bases at J, leaving 6 bases unmatched. CDR1 and CDR2 from the germline V gene are MDHEN and SYDVKM. This CDR3 contains 14 residues. The CDR3 nucleotides read TGTGCCAGCAGTCCCCGGACAGGCGAAGAGACCCAGTACTTC. This gives the protein CASSPRTGEETQYF.

This clonotype was seen repeatedly, ten times or more. The chain combines TRBV7-2 with TRBJ2-1; 13 nucleotides align to TRBD2. In germline, CDR1 is SGHTA, CDR2 FQGNSA. V dropped 3 bases and J dropped 5; count of bases not matched to a gene: 10. The CDR3 extends over 18 amino acids. Here the CDR3 DNA reads TGTGCCAGCAGCTTGGGGACTAGCGGGGATCCAGAGGACAATGAGCAGTTCTTC. Translated: CASSLGTSGDPEDNEQFF.

This clonotype occurred many times. This rearrangement joins TRBV5-6 to TRBJ2-2; 7 bases line up with TRBD1. The CDR3 spans 15 residues. Germline assignment: CDR1 SGHDT and CDR2 YYEEEE. Trimming removed 9 bases from V and 6 bases from J; junction bases left unmatched: 14. The CDR3 bases are TGTGCCACCCACCCTTGGACAGGACCCCCCGGGGAGCTGTTTTTT. This translates into CATHPWTGPPGELFF.

This clonotype has a count of ten or more. V and J are TRBV29-1 and TRBJ1-1; the match to TRBD1 covers 10 bases. Losses at the gene ends were 1 base for V and 5 bases for J; bases not matched to a gene: 4. The CDR3 has 14 amino acids. Germline V lookup: CDR1 SQVTM, CDR2 ANQGSEA. CDR3 in amino acids: CSVEVRDRGTEAFF. The CDR3 DNA sequence: TGCAGCGTTGAAGTGAGGGACAGGGGTACTGAAGCTTTCTTT.

There are many counts of this clonotype. The junction and the germline gene differ at one end; a read error may be behind it. The chain uses TRBV10-2 and TRBJ2-1; possibly TRBD1 for D (5 bases). This CDR3 contains 12 residues. Germline V gene lookup returns CDR1 WSHSY and CDR2 SAAADI. For the CDR3, the DNA is TGCGCCAGCGGAGACAGTACAATAAGGAATCTCTTC. Its translation: CASGDSTIRNLF.

There are a few counts of this clonotype. V usage is TRBV30 and J usage is TRBJ1-3; D may be TRBD1 (6 bases). This CDR3 contains 13 residues. Germline CDR1 and CDR2: GTSNPN and SVGIG (reference sequence). The V and J ends lost 2 bases and 4 bases respectively, with 9 bases between them. CDR3: CAWSSGAGNTIYF. CDR3 bases: TGTGCCTGGAGTTCGGGGGCCGGAAACACCATATATTTT.

This clonotype was seen repeatedly, ten times or more. This chain links TRBV5-6 with TRBJ2-3; TRBD2 aligns across 8 bases. Germline V CDR1 and CDR2: SGHDT, YYEEEE. J was trimmed by 5 bases and V by 0 bases; bases with no gene match: 8. The CDR3 spans 16 residues. The CDR3 loop reads CASSLGSGAWEDTQYF. The CDR3 DNA reads TGTGCCAGCAGCTTGGGTAGCGGGGCGTGGGAAGATACGCAGTATTTT.

CDR3 DNA: TGCGCCAGCAGCTCCCCGGGACAGGGGTTCGCCGAGCAGTACTTC. This gives the protein CASSSPGQGFAEQYF. V is TRBV5-1 and J is TRBJ2-7; 10 bases match TRBD1. CDR1 SGHRS and CDR2 YFSETQ come from the germline V gene. The CDR3 is made up of 15 amino acids. V shed 3 bases, J shed 6 bases, and the junction held 9 bases outside the gene matches.

This clonotype has ten or more counts. J is TRBJ2-7 and V is TRBV20-1; 7 bases align to TRBD1. Losses at the gene ends were 6 bases for V and 0 bases for J; bases not matched to a gene: 8. CDR1 DFQATT and CDR2 SNEGSKA come from the germline V gene (reference sequence). The CDR3 spans 14 residues. The CDR3 protein is CSAEDRESSYEQYF. CDR3 DNA sequence: TGCAGTGCAGAAGACAGGGAGAGCTCCTACGAGCAGTACTTC.

This clonotype showed up many times. This chain joins TRBV19 and TRBJ2-7; a weak D match, TRBD1 (6 bases). Germline V gene sequence: CDR1 LNHDA, CDR2 SQIVND (reference sequence). The V and J ends lost 5 bases and 3 bases respectively, with 14 bases between them. This CDR3 comprises 14 residues. DNA for the CDR3: TGTGCCAGTAGTCCCACCGGGACATTCTACGAGCAGTACTTC. This codes for CASSPTGTFYEQYF. The full variable domain, in which reference TRBV19 and TRBJ2-7 provide the parts outside the CDR3, is DGGITQSPKYLFRKEGQNVTLSCEQNLNHDAMYWYRQDPGQGLRLIYYSQIVNDFQKGDIAEGYSVSREKKESFPLTVTSAQKNPTAFYLCASSPTGTFYEQYFGPGTRLTVT.